This T cell receptor (beta chain) originates from a study of blood T cells in healthy people across ages. PCR was performed a second time for 7 to 11 cycles using a sample-barcoded 5' primer and a J-beta primer mix. TCRdb re-analysed the 5' RACE reads in MiXCR, keeping a single row per CDR3 protein. The sample holds fewer than 1,200,000 distinct CDR3 sequences, less than 25% seen once. This CDR3 is built from 15 residues. CDR1 and CDR2 (germline): SGHRS, YFSETQ. V gave up 0 bases and J gave up 8 bases, with 15 bases separating them. The data also belong to a second study, concerning T cells of mothers and their children.

Sequenced material: blood. J is TRBJ2-1 and V is TRBV5-1, with D possibly TRBD2 on 6 matching bases. The source is a girl aged 2 to 9 in good health. CDR3 loop: CASSLAGGRNDEQFF. The DNA of the CDR3 is TGCGCCAGCAGCTTGGCCGGAGGGAGGAACGATGAGCAGTTCTTC. The full variable domain, with the rest looked up from reference TRBV5-1 and TRBJ2-1, is KAGVTQTPRYLIKTRGQQVTLSCSPISGHRSVSWYQQTPGQGLQFLFEYFSETQRNKGNFPGRFSGRQFSNSRSEMNVSTLELGDSALYLCASSLAGGRNDEQFFGPGTRLTVL.